This T cell receptor beta chain appears in the sequencing data of a study of blood T cell repertoires in COVID-19. Across the study: From the United States, Italy and Spain came samples of acute and convalescent COVID-19. PBMCs, B-cell-depleted T cells, or T cells provided the cDNA or gDNA that made up the material.

Sequencing used immunoSEQ multiplex PCR; TCRdb keeps in-frame clones, though not all of them. This repertoire shows about 210,000 clones, roughly 81% found once; its top ten account for about 5%. The J segment lost 5 bases and the V segment lost 5 bases, leaving 11 bases of the junction unmatched. CDR3 length: 15 amino acids. In germline, CDR1 is SGHTA, CDR2 FQGNSA. Sequenced input: peripheral blood. The receptor comes from a woman at least 80 years old with acute or convalescent COVID-19. V is TRBV7-2 and J is TRBJ2-5; 7 bases match TRBD1. CDR3 loop: CASSTMTGFTETQYF. In DNA, the CDR3 is TGTGCCAGCAGCACAATGACAGGGTTTACGGAGACCCAGTACTTC.